Detailed here is one T cell receptor beta chain. One junction end disagrees with the germline gene, perhaps due to a read error. The data stem from a study of blood T cell repertoires in COVID-19. About the study: The cDNA or gDNA used as material had been derived from T cells, B-cell-depleted T cells, or PBMCs.

In the authors' methods: Amplification of reference gene primers was used by the study to estimate nucleated cell counts. The repertoire was sequenced with immunoSEQ multiplex PCR; TCRdb's copy has only in-frame clones and lacks some. The V and J calls and clone size were taken over from that table, and D and trimming were inferred from the DNA. The sample shows approximately 110,000 clones, around 90% of them seen only once. The germline V gene has CDR1 SEHNR and CDR2 FQNEAQ (reference sequence). The CDR3 has 10 residues. Material for sequencing was peripheral blood. The source is a woman aged 45 to 65 with acute or convalescent COVID-19. This chain uses TRBV7-9 with TRBJ2-5, with D maybe TRBD2 (6 bases). Written as DNA, the CDR3 is TGTGCCAGCAGTCAAGGGACTCTTGACTTC. Translating gives CASSQGTLDF.